The rows below give T cell receptor beta chains drawn from one sample of a study of response to subunit inactivated influenza vaccine. TCRdb recomputed calls from the RT-PCR reads with MiXCR, one row per CDR3 protein. The table includes hundreds of thousands of distinct CDR3 sequences, about 14% detected once. This sample comprised PBMCs from blood, obtained roughly 15 days before vaccination. The source of these receptors is a man aged 45-60 years who received an inactivated influenza vaccine. Each CDR3 is given with its conserved first and last residue. The order of the fields is CDR3 length, clone size, J gene, V gene, D gene, CDR3 DNA, CDR3 protein. A D gene is named only where the DNA matches it firmly. Size is stated for part of the rows, as once, few or many counts, or as a class when the clone is expanded.

16	few	TRBJ2-1	TRBV10-3	.	TGTGCCATCAGTGAGGCCAGGACAAGCTCCTACAATGAGCAGTTCTTC	CAISEARTSSYNEQFF
16	many	TRBJ2-3	TRBV4-2	.	TGTGCCAGCAGCCAAGATCATCCGTTGGGACCCCACGTCGTGTATTTT	CASSQDHPLGPHVVYF
14	.	TRBJ2-7	TRBV12-3/TRBV12-4	.	TGTGCCAGCAGTTTAGGTGCTTCACTCTACGAGCAGTACTTC	CASSLGASLYEQYF
14	many	TRBJ2-5	TRBV29-1	TRBD2	TGCAGCGTTGTGTCCCTAGCGGGGGTGGAGACCCAGTACTTC	CSVVSLAGVETQYF
12	.	TRBJ1-2	TRBV12-3/TRBV12-4	.	TGTGCCAGCAGTTACGGAGGGACCGGCTACACCTTC	CASSYGGTGYTF
15	few	TRBJ2-7	TRBV6-5	TRBD1	TGTGCCAGCAGTTCCGCGGGGACAGGGGTATCCGAGCAGTACTTC	CASSSAGTGVSEQYF
14	few	TRBJ2-2	TRBV5-1	.	TGCGCCAGCAGTTCTTTGTGGAGCGCCGGGGAGCTGTTTTTT	CASSSLWSAGELFF
15	.	TRBJ2-7	TRBV6-2/TRBV6-3	.	TGTGCCAGCAGCTTCCTCGACTTGCAATCCTACGAGCAGTACTTC	CASSFLDLQSYEQYF
18	.	TRBJ2-3	TRBV5-1	TRBD1	TGCGCCAGCAGCGCGGGACAGGCTCCGTACATTGTCACAGATACGCAGTATTTT	CASSAGQAPYIVTDTQYF
17	.	TRBJ2-3	TRBV7-2	TRBD2	TGTGCCAGCAGCTTTCGTGGGCTAGCGGGAGTGGCAGATACGCAGTATTTT	CASSFRGLAGVADTQYF
13	.	TRBJ1-1	TRBV29-1	.	TGCAGCGTGAAAACCCTAGGAGACACTGAAGCTTTCTTT	CSVKTLGDTEAFF
13	.	TRBJ1-2	TRBV27	.	TGTGCCAGCCAGGGCCGCCTTAACTATGGCTACACCTTC	CASQGRLNYGYTF
15	many	TRBJ2-5	TRBV5-1	TRBD1	TGCGCCAGCAGCCCAGGGGCAGGGGGAAAGGAGACCCAGTACTTC	CASSPGAGGKETQYF
14	.	TRBJ2-5	TRBV9	.	TGTGCCAGCAGCCCTTGGGGGGGCCGAGAGACCCAGTACTTC	CASSPWGGRETQYF
15	.	TRBJ2-2	TRBV7-2	.	TGTGCCAGCAGCTTAGGACAGGTCGGCACCGGGGAGCTGTTTTTT	CASSLGQVGTGELFF
13	.	TRBJ2-1	TRBV11-3	.	TGTGCCAGCAGCCGGGGACTTACCAATGAGCAGTTCTTC	CASSRGLTNEQFF
14	few	TRBJ2-3	TRBV6-5	.	TGTGCCAGCAGTTACTTTGGAAGGGCAGATACGCAGTATTTT	CASSYFGRADTQYF
13	.	TRBJ2-7	TRBV7-8	.	TGTGCCAGCAGCTTAGTTGAGCCCTACGAGCAGTACTTC	CASSLVEPYEQYF
12	.	TRBJ1-5	TRBV10-3	.	TGTGCCATCAGCCCTCCGGGGGGGCCCCAGCATTTT	CAISPPGGPQHF
15	.	TRBJ2-5	TRBV24-1	.	TGTGCCACCAGTGTCCGGCTGGGGAGACAAGAGACCCAGTACTTC	CATSVRLGRQETQYF
15	many	TRBJ2-1	TRBV3-1	TRBD2	TGTGCCAGCAGCCAAGTACTAGCGGGAGGGTCTGAGCAGTTCTTC	CASSQVLAGGSEQFF
14	few	TRBJ2-1	TRBV2	TRBD2	TGTGCCAGCAGCAAACTAGCGGGGGGGCTCGAGCAGTTCTTC	CASSKLAGGLEQFF
13	few	TRBJ1-4	TRBV15	.	TGTGCCACCAGCAGAGGACAGAATGAAAAACTGTTTTTT	CATSRGQNEKLFF
13	few	TRBJ2-2	TRBV29-1	TRBD1	TGCAGCGTTCCGGGACAGGCTACCGGGGAGCTGTTTTTT	CSVPGQATGELFF
14	.	TRBJ1-1	TRBV6-1	.	TGTGCCAGCAATCGGGATTTCATGAACACTGAAGCTTTCTTT	CASNRDFMNTEAFF
15	few	TRBJ2-1	TRBV2	.	TGTGCCAGCAGTGAGAGGTGGTCGTCCTACAATGAGCAGTTCTTC	CASSERWSSYNEQFF
16	few	TRBJ2-3	TRBV24-1	.	TGTGCCACCAGTGATTGGACCGGGAGCAGCACAGATACGCAGTATTTT	CATSDWTGSSTDTQYF
16	.	TRBJ1-2	TRBV12-3/TRBV12-4	.	TGTGCCAGCAGTTTGTCCGGGGTACAGACGCTCTATGGCTACACCTTC	CASSLSGVQTLYGYTF
13	few	TRBJ2-1	TRBV24-1	.	TGTGCCACCAGTGATTTTAGTGGGGATGAGCAGTTCTTC	CATSDFSGDEQFF
12	many	TRBJ2-4	TRBV12-3/TRBV12-4	.	TGTGCCACCCTGCAGGACCCTGGCATTCAGTACTTC	CATLQDPGIQYF
15	.	TRBJ2-2	TRBV5-1	.	TGCGCCAGCAGCGTTATGGGAGCGGAGGCCGGGGAGCTGTTTTTT	CASSVMGAEAGELFF
14	many	TRBJ2-5	TRBV5-1	TRBD1	TGCGCCAGCAGCTGGGGGACAGCAGAAGAGACCCAGTACTTC	CASSWGTAEETQYF
18	few	TRBJ2-4	TRBV6-1	.	TGTGCCAGCGATACAGCCTGGCGGGGGCCACTAGCCAAAAACATTCAGTACTTC	CASDTAWRGPLAKNIQYF
15	.	TRBJ2-3	TRBV12-3/TRBV12-4	.	TGTGCCAGCAGTCCCCGGGACACCAGCACAGATACGCAGTATTTT	CASSPRDTSTDTQYF
16	few	TRBJ2-2	TRBV4-2	TRBD1	TGTGCCAGCAGCCCTCGGGCCAGGGGGCGGTCTGGGGAGCTGTTTTTT	CASSPRARGRSGELFF
14	few	TRBJ2-3	TRBV5-1	.	TGCGCCAGCAGCTTGGAGACGGGGGCAGATACGCAGTATTTT	CASSLETGADTQYF
15	.	TRBJ2-3	TRBV2	TRBD1	TGTGCCAGCAGGAAGGGACAGGGGGCTTGGGATACGCAGTATTTT	CASRKGQGAWDTQYF
13	many	TRBJ2-3	TRBV5-1	.	TGCGCCAGCAGCGCCGGGTTTACAGATACGCAGTATTTT	CASSAGFTDTQYF
13	.	TRBJ2-5	TRBV20-1	.	TGCAGTGCTAGAGTTGGAGGCCTAGAGACCCAGTACTTC	CSARVGGLETQYF
15	many	TRBJ2-7	TRBV4-3	TRBD1	TGCGCCAGCAGCCAAGTTTGGGACAGCTCCTACGAGCAGTACTTC	CASSQVWDSSYEQYF
13	.	TRBJ2-4	TRBV20-1	.	TGCAGTGCTAGAGTAGGTGCCAAAAACATTCAGTACTTC	CSARVGAKNIQYF
12	many	TRBJ2-2	TRBV3-1	.	TGTGCCAGCAGTTTTGAGGGCGGGGAGCTGTTTTTT	CASSFEGGELFF
14	many	TRBJ1-5	TRBV7-2	.	TGTGCCAGCAGCCCGAGGGCCTCCAATCAGCCCCAGCATTTT	CASSPRASNQPQHF
13	many	TRBJ2-7	TRBV14	.	TGTGCCAGCAGCCAAGTCATTCAGGGAAAGCAGTACTTC	CASSQVIQGKQYF
10	.	TRBJ2-3	TRBV20-1	.	TGCAGTGCTGTTAGGGATACGCAGTATTTT	CSAVRDTQYF
16	.	TRBJ2-6	TRBV4-3	TRBD1	TGCGCCAGCAGCCAACGGACAGGGTCTGGGGCCAACGTCCTGACTTTC	CASSQRTGSGANVLTF
14	few	TRBJ2-7	TRBV6-1	.	TGTGCCAGCAGGGGGGGACGGGGCTCCTACGAGCAGTACTTC	CASRGGRGSYEQYF